Following are 30 T cell receptor beta chains from one sample sequenced in a study of shared clonotypes between healthy human individuals (dated by TCRdb to 2019 to 2021). Receptor libraries were prepared by the immunoSEQ multiplex PCR assay. TCRdb retrieved this table from immuneACCESS and kept in-frame rearrangements only. Not all clones are present; in checked studies, unresolved V genes account for under half, and no reason is known for the remainder. The sample table contains 2,500,000 or so clones; only one count was recorded for 93% of them. About 0.34% of the sample is taken by the ten largest. The sample comprised naive CD4+ T cells from PBMCs. The cell subset or site label here, explained by the study, means: CD45RA+ positively selected. These receptors all come from a man between 18 and 35 years old in good health. Some clones in this sample may be carry-over from other donors' samples.

V is TRBV2 and J is TRBJ2-1, with 15 bases fitting TRBD2. In germline, CDR1 is SNHLY, CDR2 FYNNEI. V was clipped by 7 bases and J by 4 bases; unmatched bases: 2. CDR3 length: 15 amino acids. CDR3 DNA: TGTGCCAGCACCGGACTAGCGGGAGGGTACAATGAGCAGTTCTTC. Residues: CASTGLAGGYNEQFF.

With respect to this clone: This sample also contains other DNA sequences that code for the same CDR3. The chain carries TRBV28 and TRBJ2-3; 10 bases are a match to TRBD1. There are 16 residues in the CDR3. J gave up 1 base and V 1 base, and 2 bases lay outside the gene matches. The germline CDR1 and CDR2 sequences are MDHEN and SYDVKM. The CDR3 loop is CASSLSGTGGTDTQYF. The CDR3 nucleotides read TGTGCCAGCAGTTTATCCGGGACAGGGGGCACAGATACGCAGTATTTT.

With respect to this clone: The germline gene is not matched at one end of the junction; a read error may be the cause. The chain couples TRBV20-1 to TRBJ1-2, with TRBD1 identical over 7 bases. The germline CDR1 and CDR2 sequences are DFQATT and SNEGSKA (reference sequence). This CDR3 has 10 amino acids. Written as DNA, the CDR3 is TGCAGTGCCCGGGACAGTAAGGTCGCCTTC. It yields the protein CSARDSKVAF.

The CDR3 reads CASSPWRVRTGLGQPQHF. The CDR3 DNA sequence: TGTGCCAGCAGTCCTTGGAGGGTACGGACAGGGCTCGGTCAGCCCCAGCATTTT. The V gene is TRBV27, the J gene TRBJ1-5, with 8 bases lining up with TRBD1. The CDR3 has 18 residues. V dropped 5 bases and J dropped 6; count of bases not matched to a gene: 18. CDR1 is MNHEY, CDR2 SMNVEV, per germline (reference sequence).

As regards this clone: This CDR3 is also generated by other DNA sequences in the sample. The chain has TRBV5-4 and TRBJ2-7, with TRBD1 matching over 8 bases. V gave up 3 bases and J gave up 3 bases; unmatched junction bases: 8. Germline CDR1 SGHNT, CDR2 YYREEE (reference sequence). The CDR3 length is 15 residues. CDR3 bases: TGTGCCAGCAGCTCGGCCGGGACAGGACTCTACGAGCAGTACTTC. Amino acid sequence: CASSSAGTGLYEQYF.

The chain recombines TRBV4-1 with TRBJ1-4, with 9 nucleotides matching TRBD1. The length of the CDR3 is 14 residues. V dropped 4 bases and J dropped 14; count of bases not matched to a gene: 11. Germline CDR1 and CDR2: MGHRA and YSYEKL. In nucleotides, the CDR3 is TGCGCCAGCAGCCCTAGGGACAGGGCCCTCAGGCTGTTTTTT. Its protein is CASSPRDRALRLFF.

The CDR3 loop is CASSLETGQGYHF. The CDR3 nucleotides read TGTGCCAGCAGCTTAGAGACAGGGCAAGGTTACCACTTT. This rearrangement joins TRBV7-2 to TRBJ1-6, with 7 bases aligning to TRBD1. With V trimmed by 1 base and J by 18 bases, 9 bases remained unmatched. The germline V gene has CDR1 SGHTA and CDR2 FQGNSA. CDR3 length equals 13 residues.

On this clone: The same CDR3 also results from other DNA sequences found in this sample. This chain joins TRBV28 and TRBJ2-7, with D perhaps being TRBD1 or TRBD2 (5 bases each). V was clipped by 2 bases and J by 6 bases, with 20 bases between them. CDR3 size: 16 residues. Germline values: CDR1 MDHEN, CDR2 SYDVKM. The CDR3: CASSLVRPGRSGEQYF. The CDR3 DNA sequence: TGTGCCAGCAGTTTAGTCCGGCCAGGGAGAAGTGGCGAGCAGTACTTC.

The chain employs TRBV4-3 and TRBJ2-1; 7 nucleotides line up with TRBD2. The germline V gene encodes CDR1 LGHNA and CDR2 YSLEER. The V and J ends lost 1 base and 7 bases, in that order; junction bases with no gene match: 7. The CDR3 loop spans 15 amino acids. The CDR3 DNA reads TGCGCCAGCAGCCAAGCCCTGGGACTAACTAATGAGCAGTTCTTC. Translated, it gives CASSQALGLTNEQFF.

This sequence joins TRBV5-4 and TRBJ2-2; TRBD2 matches at 9 bases. Germline V gene lookup returns CDR1 SGHNT and CDR2 YYREEE (reference sequence). The CDR3 covers 16 residues. V lost 5 bases and J lost 2; bases outside the gene matches: 7. CDR3 DNA sequence: TGTGCCAGCAGGATATTGACTAGCGGTAACACCGGGGAGCTGTTTTTT. Its translation: CASRILTSGNTGELFF.

This chain links TRBV19 with TRBJ2-4; D remains unclear. V was trimmed by 3 bases and J by 0 bases, leaving 6 bases between them. The length of the CDR3 is 14 residues. Germline V lookup: CDR1 LNHDA, CDR2 SQIVND (reference sequence). The CDR3 loop is CASSMRLAKNIQYF. The CDR3 nucleotides are TGTGCCAGTAGTATGAGGTTAGCCAAAAACATTCAGTACTTC.

The gene calls are TRBV4-1 and TRBJ2-7; TRBD1 aligns across 7 bases. This CDR3 contains 15 residues. Germline V gene lookup returns CDR1 MGHRA and CDR2 YSYEKL. J lost 2 bases, V lost 4 bases, and 8 bases had no gene match. The CDR3 here is CASSREQGTPYEQYF. In nucleotides, the CDR3 is TGCGCCAGCAGCCGAGAACAGGGGACCCCCTACGAGCAGTACTTC.

The rearrangement joins TRBV14 to TRBJ1-4; TRBD1 is a possible D gene (5 bases). The V end was cut by 3 bases, the J end by 7 bases, with 12 bases between. There are 14 residues in the CDR3. CDR1 SGHDN and CDR2 FVKESK come from the germline V gene. CDR3 amino acids: CASSHLRQGEKLFF. CDR3 sequence (DNA): TGTGCCAGCAGCCACCTCCGCCAGGGTGAAAAACTGTTTTTT.

CDR3 sequence reads: CASFDPYNEQFF. As DNA, the CDR3 is TGTGCCAGCTTTGACCCCTACAATGAGCAGTTCTTC. V usage is TRBV28 and J usage is TRBJ2-1; D remains ambiguous. The V and J ends lost 8 bases and 2 bases respectively, with 7 bases between them. Germline V lookup: CDR1 MDHEN, CDR2 SYDVKM. This CDR3 comprises 12 residues.

The CDR3 DNA reads TGTGCCAGCAGCTTAGCGCGACGGGATCCGCAGTATTTT. It is translated as CASSLARRDPQYF. The gene calls are TRBV7-9 and TRBJ2-3; a possible D gene is TRBD2 (5 bases). This CDR3 is 13 amino acids long. The germline CDR1 and CDR2 sequences are SEHNR and FQNEAQ (reference sequence). The V end was cut by 0 bases, the J end by 10 bases, with 11 bases between.

The genes are TRBV6-1 and TRBJ1-2, with 9 bases matching TRBD1. The CDR3 has 16 amino acids. The germline V gene has CDR1 MNHNS and CDR2 SASEGT. The trim removed 4 bases at V and 4 bases at J, leaving 10 bases unmatched. As DNA, the CDR3 is TGTGCCAGCAGTGTGGGACAGCCGGACAGGGGCTATGGCTACACCTTC. Translated: CASSVGQPDRGYGYTF.

The genes are TRBV6-5 and TRBJ1-4, with 8 bases fitting TRBD1. After removal of 4 bases from V and 5 bases from J, the junction contained 3 bases not matched to a gene. The V gene's germline CDR1 is MNHEY and CDR2 SVGAGI. CDR3 length equals 14 residues. CDR3 coding DNA: TGTGCCAGCAGTTCGACAGGGGCCAATGAAAAACTGTTTTTT. It is translated as CASSSTGANEKLFF.

This sequence joins TRBV10-3 and TRBJ1-5; maybe TRBD1 (5 bases). Germline lookup yields CDR1 ENHRY and CDR2 SYGVKD. Trimming shortened V by 3 bases and J by 5 bases, and 14 bases separated the two germline ends. This CDR3 has 15 residues. This chain's CDR3 is CAISDPGTVDQPQHF. As DNA, the CDR3 is TGTGCCATCAGTGATCCCGGGACGGTGGATCAGCCCCAGCATTTT.

The CDR3 reads CASRVRANSGYTF. As DNA, the CDR3 is TGTGCCAGTAGAGTCCGGGCGAACAGTGGCTACACCTTC. The chain combines TRBV19 with TRBJ1-2, with D uncertain. Trimming stripped 6 bases from V and 7 bases from J, with 15 bases between. Germline assignment: CDR1 LNHDA and CDR2 SQIVND (reference sequence). CDR3 length equals 13 residues. The complete variable domain, with remaining parts taken from reference TRBV19 and TRBJ1-2, reads DGGITQSPKYLFRKEGQNVTLSCEQNLNHDAMYWYRQDPGQGLRLIYYSQIVNDFQKGDIAEGYSVSREKKESFPLTVTSAQKNPTAFYLCASRVRANSGYTFGSGTRLTVV.

The J gene is TRBJ1-3, the V gene TRBV28; D may be TRBD1 (5 bases). The CDR3 is made up of 15 amino acids. V gave up 6 bases and J gave up 4 bases, with 16 bases separating them. CDR1 is MDHEN, CDR2 SYDVKM, per germline. CDR3 loop: CASSRGPLGGNTIYF. In nucleotides, the CDR3 is TGTGCCAGCAGCCGGGGCCCCTTAGGAGGAAACACCATATATTTT.

This clone has a handful of counts. The chain is built from TRBV5-4 and TRBJ1-2; D perhaps matches TRBD1 (6 bases). The CDR3 is 15 amino acids. The ends were cut back, 0 bases at V and 4 bases at J, with 13 bases in the middle. Looked up from germline, CDR1 is SGHNT and CDR2 is YYREEE (reference sequence). The CDR3 loop reads CASSLALGGPYGYTF. Here the CDR3 DNA reads TGTGCCAGCAGCTTGGCGTTAGGGGGACCCTATGGCTACACCTTC.

The CDR3 region has the DNA TGCGCCAGCAGCTTGTATCCGGGACTACCAACCGGGGAGCTGTTTTTT. Translation: CASSLYPGLPTGELFF. The chain combines TRBV5-1 with TRBJ2-2, with 7 bases aligning to TRBD2. V was pared by 1 base and J by 5 bases, with 8 bases of the junction left unmatched. Germline-derived CDR1 and CDR2 are SGHRS and YFSETQ. This CDR3 has 16 residues.

The chain combines TRBV6-5 with TRBJ2-7; D might be TRBD1 (6 bases). The CDR3 has 16 amino acids. The V gene's germline CDR1 is MNHEY and CDR2 SVGAGI. Between the trimmed V and J ends, which lost 0 bases and 1 base, there was a span of 13 bases. In DNA, the CDR3 is TGTGCCAGCAGTTACTCGCCCAGGACAGCTTCCTACGAGCAGTACTTC. Translating gives CASSYSPRTASYEQYF.

The chain combines TRBV28 with TRBJ2-1; 12 bases are a match to TRBD2. V was clipped by 5 bases and J by 5 bases; unmatched bases: 10. The CDR3 length is 17 residues. From germline, CDR1 is MDHEN and CDR2 SYDVKM. The CDR3 DNA reads as TGTGCCAGCAGTCGTTTAACCGGACTAGCGGGACACAATGAGCAGTTCTTC. Its translation is CASSRLTGLAGHNEQFF.

This chain links TRBV28 with TRBJ1-4; D is uncertain. Germline assignment: CDR1 MDHEN and CDR2 SYDVKM. The CDR3 has 14 residues. The germline V and J ends were trimmed by 10 bases and 11 bases, with 23 bases remaining between them. CDR3: CATKTGISVGKLFF. The CDR3 nucleotides are TGTGCCACCAAGACCGGGATTAGCGTCGGGAAACTGTTTTTT.

This chain links TRBV5-1 with TRBJ2-5; D might be TRBD1 (5 bases). The CDR3 spans 14 residues. Deletions cut 0 bases from V and 5 bases from J, with 11 bases between. In germline, CDR1 is SGHRS, CDR2 YFSETQ. This chain's CDR3 is CASSLDRFGETQYF. DNA for the CDR3: TGCGCCAGCAGCTTGGACAGGTTTGGTGAGACCCAGTACTTC.

Here the CDR3 DNA reads TGCGCCAGCAGCTTGGACACAGGGGACGAGCAGTACTTC. It encodes CASSLDTGDEQYF. This chain joins TRBV5-1 and TRBJ2-7; TRBD1 matches 7 bases. Trimming cost V 0 bases and J 5 bases; bases outside gene matches: 2. Germline assignment: CDR1 SGHRS and CDR2 YFSETQ. The CDR3 consists of 13 residues.

J is TRBJ2-1 and V is TRBV11-3; 11 positions agree with TRBD2. V lost 3 bases, J lost 1 base, and 8 bases stayed unmatched. The CDR3 length is 18 residues. Germline V gene lookup returns CDR1 SGHNT and CDR2 YENEEA. Written as DNA, the CDR3 is TGTGCCAGCAGCTTTGGACTAGCGGGTACTCAATCCTACAATGAGCAGTTCTTC. Encoded protein: CASSFGLAGTQSYNEQFF.

Concerning this clone: Other DNA sequences within the sample encode an identical CDR3. The chain carries TRBV7-2 and TRBJ1-5; D not resolved. This CDR3 has 16 residues. The germline V and J ends were trimmed by 2 bases and 0 bases, with 11 bases remaining between them. Germline loops: CDR1 SGHTA, CDR2 FQGNSA. The CDR3 DNA reads TGTGCCAGCAGCTTACTGGGGATAGCTAGCAATCAGCCCCAGCATTTT. Its protein product is CASSLLGIASNQPQHF.

V is TRBV7-7 and J is TRBJ2-5, with D maybe TRBD1 (5 bases). CDR3 size: 17 residues. Between the trimmed V and J ends, which lost 1 base and 1 base, there was a span of 16 bases. Germline CDR1 SSHAT, CDR2 FNYEAQ (reference sequence). The CDR3 DNA sequence: TGTGCCAGCAGCTTAGTATTTTTCGACAGACCCCAAGAGACCCAGTACTTC. Translated: CASSLVFFDRPQETQYF.